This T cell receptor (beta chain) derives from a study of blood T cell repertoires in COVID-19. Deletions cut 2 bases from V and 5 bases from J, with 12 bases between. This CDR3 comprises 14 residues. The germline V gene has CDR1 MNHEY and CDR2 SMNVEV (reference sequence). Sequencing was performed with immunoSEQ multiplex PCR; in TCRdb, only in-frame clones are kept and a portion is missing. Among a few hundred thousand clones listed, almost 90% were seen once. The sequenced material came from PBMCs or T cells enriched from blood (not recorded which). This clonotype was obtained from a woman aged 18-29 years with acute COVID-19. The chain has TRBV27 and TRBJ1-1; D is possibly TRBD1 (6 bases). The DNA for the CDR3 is TGTGCCAGCAGTTTAACAGGGACAAGAACTGAAGCTTTCTTT. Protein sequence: CASSLTGTRTEAFF.